This passage covers 17 T cell receptor beta chains from one sample sequenced in a study of OX40 agonist ivuxolimab in advanced cancers. The method behind the library was the immunoSEQ multiplex PCR assay. The immuneACCESS repertoire file appears here via TCRdb, limited to in-frame rearrangements. These files lack a portion of the clones; in checked studies, under half of the deficit traces to unresolved V genes, and the cause of the others is not known. In this sample the table shows almost 70,000 clones, 80% to 90% of which occur a single time. The ten biggest clones cover around 8.2% of the sample. Sequencing was performed on CD4+ or CD8+ T cells sorted from blood, taken in a trial of the OX40 agonist ivuxolimab. These receptors came from an adult with an advanced solid tumor such as melanoma, head and neck, liver or kidney cancer.

The chain combines TRBV7-2 with TRBJ2-5, with 9 bases lining up with TRBD1. V shed 1 base, J shed 6 bases, and the junction held 6 bases outside the gene matches. Germline loops: CDR1 SGHTA, CDR2 FQGNSA. The CDR3 consists of 15 residues. The CDR3 loop is CASSLGGTGRQTQYF. For the CDR3, the DNA is TGTGCCAGCAGCTTAGGAGGGACAGGGCGGCAGACCCAGTACTTC.

The chain is built from TRBV5-1 and TRBJ2-7; 7 bases are a match to TRBD1. In germline, CDR1 is SGHRS, CDR2 YFSETQ. The CDR3 loop spans 15 amino acids. The trim removed 0 bases at V and 6 bases at J, leaving 9 bases unmatched. For the CDR3, the DNA is TGCGCCAGCAGCTTGGCCGCGACAGGGTTGTTCGAGCAGTACTTC. Translating gives CASSLAATGLFEQYF.

The genes are TRBV7-6 and TRBJ2-1; TRBD1 is a possible D gene (6 bases). V lost 5 bases and J lost 5, with 28 bases in between. This CDR3 has 19 residues. Germline lookup yields CDR1 SGHVS and CDR2 FNYEAQ. In DNA, the CDR3 is TGTGCCAGCAGCCTCGACAGTACTTTTTGGGGGACATCCAACAATGAGCAGTTCTTC. Its protein is CASSLDSTFWGTSNNEQFF.

The chain joins TRBV19 to TRBJ2-7; D gene uncertain. CDR3 length: 16 amino acids. Trimming left V 3 bases short and J 7 bases short, with 22 bases between. Germline V CDR1 and CDR2: LNHDA, SQIVND (reference sequence). The CDR3 here is CASSIPPEQISWEQYF. DNA for the CDR3: TGTGCCAGTAGTATTCCCCCAGAACAGATCTCGTGGGAGCAGTACTTC.

The CDR3 spells CSVSETTLLANVLTF. Here the CDR3 DNA reads TGCAGCGTTTCAGAAACCACCCTCTTGGCCAACGTCCTGACTTTC. This chain links TRBV29-1 with TRBJ2-6; unclear D gene. Germline CDR1 and CDR2: SQVTM and ANQGSEA. The CDR3 has 15 amino acids. Trimming shortened V by 5 bases and J by 6 bases, and 17 bases separated the two germline ends.

This sequence joins TRBV27 and TRBJ2-1; tentatively, D is TRBD1 (6 bases). This CDR3 region has 15 residues. In germline, CDR1 is MNHEY, CDR2 SMNVEV (reference sequence). Trimming removed 4 bases from V and 7 bases from J, with 17 bases in between. CDR3 sequence: CASSSHRDSLNEQFF. CDR3 in DNA: TGTGCCAGCAGTTCCCACAGGGATTCGCTAAATGAGCAGTTCTTC.

The chain combines TRBV18 with TRBJ2-5; D may be TRBD1 (5 bases). Deletions cut 3 bases from V and 2 bases from J, with 7 bases between. In germline, CDR1 is KGHSH, CDR2 LQKENI. The CDR3 has 13 amino acids. The CDR3 reads CASSPTAQETQYF. CDR3 nucleotide sequence: TGTGCCAGCTCACCGACAGCGCAAGAGACCCAGTACTTC.

The J gene is TRBJ1-4, the V gene TRBV7-8; D uncertain. Looked up from germline, CDR1 is SGHVS and CDR2 is FQNEAQ. The CDR3 totals 12 residues. The germline V and J ends were trimmed by 0 bases and 11 bases, with 7 bases remaining between them. The CDR3 coding sequence is TGTGCCAGCAGCTTAGCGCTTGAGAAACTGTTTTTT. Translation gives CASSLALEKLFF.

The chain uses TRBV18 and TRBJ2-5; no definite D call. The CDR3 has 12 residues. The ends were cut back, 1 base at V and 5 bases at J, with 5 bases in the middle. Germline values: CDR1 KGHSH, CDR2 LQKENI. This chain's CDR3 is CASSPQLETQYF. DNA for the CDR3: TGTGCCAGCTCACCACAGCTGGAGACCCAGTACTTC. The full variable domain, its missing parts supplied by reference TRBV18 and TRBJ2-5, is NAGVMQNPRHLVRRRGQEARLRCSPMKGHSHVYWYRQLPEEGLKFMVYLQKENIIDESGMPKERFSAEFPKEGPSILRIQQVVRGDSAAYFCASSPQLETQYFGPGTRLLVL.

This sequence joins TRBV5-5 and TRBJ2-1; 7 bases agree with TRBD2. V lost 4 bases, J lost 4 bases, and 8 bases stayed unmatched. The CDR3 is 15 amino acids. CDR1 SGHKS and CDR2 YYEKEE come from the germline V gene (reference sequence). The CDR3 here is CASSLVAGQYNEQFF. In DNA form, the CDR3 reads TGTGCCAGCAGCCTAGTAGCGGGTCAATACAATGAGCAGTTCTTC.

This clone is a singleton in its sample. The junction and the germline gene differ at one end; a read error may be behind it. The gene calls are TRBV7-7 and TRBJ2-5, with 9 bases fitting TRBD1. Germline lookup yields CDR1 SSHAT and CDR2 FNYEAQ (reference sequence). The CDR3 spans 15 residues. Here the CDR3 DNA reads TGTGCTAGCAGCTTACACACAGGGGGCGAAGAGACCCAGTACTTC. This gives the protein CASSLHTGGEETQYF.

This clone was observed a few times. Other DNA sequences in the same sample also yield this CDR3. This chain links TRBV19 with TRBJ1-2, with 7 bases aligning to TRBD1. V was pared by 9 bases and J by 2 bases, with 3 bases of the junction left unmatched. The CDR3 sequence is 12 residues long. CDR1 LNHDA and CDR2 SQIVND come from the germline V gene (reference sequence). The CDR3 bases are TGTGCCAGCAGGGGGTCAAACTATGGCTACACCTTC. This translates into CASRGSNYGYTF.

Comment on this clone: At the DNA level, this CDR3 is encoded by other sequences in the same sample as well. The chain has TRBV29-1 and TRBJ2-1; 10 positions agree with TRBD2. The trim removed 7 bases at V and 4 bases at J, leaving 10 bases unmatched. Germline CDR1 SQVTM, CDR2 ANQGSEA. This CDR3 contains 15 residues. The DNA of the CDR3 is TGCAGCGCGCGACGGGAGACTAGCGGGTACAATGAGCAGTTCTTC. Translated, it gives CSARRETSGYNEQFF.

The rearrangement uses TRBV7-8 and TRBJ2-1; D possibly matches TRBD1 or TRBD2 (5 bases each). The CDR3 consists of 15 residues. Germline loops: CDR1 SGHVS, CDR2 FQNEAQ. V dropped 1 base and J dropped 6 bases, with 13 bases sitting between them. CDR3 DNA: TGTGCCAGCAGCTTAGGAGGGGCCCTTTTCAATGAGCAGTTCTTC. Encoded protein: CASSLGGALFNEQFF.

This clone has at least ten counts. The chain carries TRBV7-3 and TRBJ2-4; 8 bases match TRBD2. The germline CDR1 and CDR2 sequences are SGHTA and FQGTGA. Trimming removed 2 bases from V and 9 bases from J; junction bases left unmatched: 3. The CDR3 runs 13 residues. The CDR3 bases are TGTGCCAGCAGCTTATCCCTAGCGGGCATTCAGTACTTC. Protein product: CASSLSLAGIQYF.

V and J are TRBV19 and TRBJ2-5, with TRBD1 as a possible D gene (5 bases). CDR1 and CDR2 (germline): LNHDA, SQIVND (reference sequence). Between the trimmed V and J ends, which lost 4 bases and 2 bases, there was a span of 8 bases. The CDR3 length is 13 residues. For the CDR3, the DNA is TGTGCCAGTAGTAGGGCAGGGCAAGAGACCCAGTACTTC. This codes for CASSRAGQETQYF.

The V gene is TRBV29-1, the J gene TRBJ2-5, with 8 bases lining up with TRBD1. The assigned J gene may be wrong: the sequence end matches TRBJ2-7 better. Germline values: CDR1 SQVTM, CDR2 ANQGSEA. The length of the CDR3 is 12 residues. As DNA, the CDR3 is TGCAGCGTTGGGACAGGGTACGGCGAGCAGTACTTC. Encoded protein: CSVGTGYGEQYF.